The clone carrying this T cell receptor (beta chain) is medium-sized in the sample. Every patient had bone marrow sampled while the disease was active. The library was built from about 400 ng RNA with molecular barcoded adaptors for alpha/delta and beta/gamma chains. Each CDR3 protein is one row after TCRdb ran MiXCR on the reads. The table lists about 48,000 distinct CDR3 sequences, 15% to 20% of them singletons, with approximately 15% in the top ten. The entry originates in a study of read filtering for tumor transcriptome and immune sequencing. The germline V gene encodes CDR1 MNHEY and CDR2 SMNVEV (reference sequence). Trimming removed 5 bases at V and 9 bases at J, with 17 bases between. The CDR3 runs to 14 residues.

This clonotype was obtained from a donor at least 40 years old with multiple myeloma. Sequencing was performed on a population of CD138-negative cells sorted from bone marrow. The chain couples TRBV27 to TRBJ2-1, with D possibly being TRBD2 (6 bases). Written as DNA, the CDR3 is TGTGCCAGCAGTCTGACGCTCCGGGGGTCTGAGCAGTTCTTC. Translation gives CASSLTLRGSEQFF.